This T cell receptor beta chain was recovered during a study of T-cell reconstitution after alpha-beta-depleted transplantation in children. J gave up 0 bases and V 5 bases, and 6 bases lay outside the gene matches. The CDR3 is 16 residues long. The germline gives CDR1 DFQATT, CDR2 SNEGSKA (reference sequence). Unique molecular identifiers were used in preparing the TCRbeta library. Via MiXCR, TCRdb re-called the PCR reads, giving one row per CDR3 protein. The sample carries about 300,000 distinct CDR3 sequences, around a tenth recorded once. This clonotype was counted between two and nine times. The receptor was isolated from a boy in the first two years of life with acute myeloid leukemia, due to receive a stem cell transplant. This chain joins TRBV20-1 and TRBJ2-3; 12 bases are shared with TRBD2. Specimen: PBMCs, collected before TCRalphabeta/CD19-depleted stem cell transplant. Written as DNA, the CDR3 is TGCAGTGCTTCCCTAGCGGGGGGGCCGAGCACAGATACGCAGTATTTT. Amino acids: CSASLAGGPSTDTQYF.